This TCR beta chain was profiled in a study of CXCR3-negative and CXCR3-positive naive CD8 T cells. Study findings and constraints: Cryopreserved PBMCs had partly decreased CXCR3 expression; fresh PBMCs were used in most assays. TRB CDR3 properties indicated TCR strength, while surface CD5 was similar across naive subsets.

Notes on this clonotype: What it binds is unknown.

Naive CD8+ T cells displayed a CD45RO-CCR7+CD27+CD95- phenotype. This CDR3 spans 17 amino acids. Germline lookup yields CDR1 MDHEN and CDR2 SYDVKM. The libraries of TRB cDNA were prepared using 5' RACE with UMI labels. From its re-call of the 5' RACE reads, TCRdb lists each CDR3 protein once, without DNA. The listing contains 100,000 to 150,000 distinct CDR3 sequences. The sequence was obtained from a human donor in good health. Some clones in this sample may be carry-over from other donors' samples. Sequenced input: naive CXCR3- CD8+ T cells from blood. Indicated subset: CD45RO-CCR7+CD27+CD95- naive CD8+ T cells lacking CXCR3 (TNR3-). The chain uses TRBV28 and TRBJ2-7; TCRdb's D call, TRBD1, is unchecked because there is no DNA. The CDR3 reads CASSFSETGTESYEQYF.